The present TCR beta chain was sequenced within a study of long-term antiretroviral therapy in people with HIV. The libraries were made with immunoSEQ v3.0 at survey level. The method was immunoSEQ multiplex PCR; TCRdb's version includes in-frame clones alone and lacks a portion of them. The sample carries 12,000 to 15,000 clones, roughly 86% recorded once. The length of the CDR3 is 16 residues. Germline V gives CDR1 PRHDT, CDR2 FYEKMQ (reference sequence). V was shortened by 3 bases and J by 4 bases, with 16 bases between the two germline ends. The V and J genes are TRBV13 and TRBJ2-1; TRBD2 is a possible D gene (5 bases). The sample here was unsorted PBMCs, taken 6.2 years after starting antiretroviral therapy. The TCR originated in a man aged 35 to 55 with HIV. CDR3 amino acids: CASSLGGLNFYNEQFF. The CDR3 bases are TGTGCCAGCAGCTTGGGCGGGTTGAACTTTTACAATGAGCAGTTCTTC. The full variable domain, with the rest looked up from reference TRBV13 and TRBJ2-1, is AAGVIQSPRHLIKEKRETATLKCYPIPRHDTVYWYQQGPGQDPQFLISFYEKMQSDKGSIPDRFSAQQFSDYHSELNMSSLELGDSALYFCASSLGGLNFYNEQFFGPGTRLTVL.